Presented here are 15 T cell receptor beta chains from one specimen sequenced in a study of response to subunit inactivated influenza vaccine. From the RT-PCR reads, TCRdb called clonotypes with MiXCR, one entry per CDR3 protein. The sample contains 650,000 to 800,000 distinct CDR3 sequences, less than 20% of which appear only once. The sequencing here drew on PBMCs from blood, taken approximately 5 days after vaccination. These receptors came from a middle-aged man who received an inactivated influenza vaccine.

This clonotype was found a few times. The rearrangement links TRBV7-9 to TRBJ2-7; D is perhaps TRBD1 (6 bases). The CDR3 length is 15 residues. Trimming removed 1 base at V and 5 bases at J, with 15 bases between. Germline values: CDR1 SEHNR, CDR2 FQNEAQ (reference sequence). CDR3 amino acids: CASSLGAGAYDEQYF. DNA for the CDR3: TGTGCCAGCAGCTTAGGGGCAGGGGCTTACGACGAGCAGTACTTC.

This clonotype turned up a few times. This chain connects TRBV10-3 to TRBJ2-5; D uncertain. CDR1 ENHRY and CDR2 SYGVKD come from the germline V gene. The CDR3 runs 13 residues. The V and J ends lost 2 bases and 4 bases respectively, with 8 bases between them. CDR3 bases: TGTGCCATCAGTGAGACGACTCTAGAGACCCAGTACTTC. Translation: CAISETTLETQYF.

This clonotype was counted a few times. This chain links TRBV4-2 with TRBJ2-3; 13 nucleotides match TRBD2. Germline CDR1 LGHNA, CDR2 YNFKEQ. The junction had 2 bases not matched to a gene; V was cut back by 3 bases and J by 2 bases. This CDR3 region has 16 residues. The CDR3 nucleotides are TGTGCCAGCAGCCATGGGACTAGCGGGACCACAGATACGCAGTATTTT. This translates into CASSHGTSGTTDTQYF.

This clonotype appeared a few times. The J gene is TRBJ1-1, the V gene TRBV5-1; 9 bases agree with TRBD1. The CDR3 runs 14 residues. Germline V gives CDR1 SGHRS, CDR2 YFSETQ. The V and J ends lost 6 bases and 5 bases, in that order; junction bases with no gene match: 8. CDR3 DNA sequence: TGCGCCAGCACCCTCGGGACAGGGAATACTGAAGCTTTCTTT. Protein sequence: CASTLGTGNTEAFF. Drawing the rest from reference TRBV5-1 and TRBJ1-1, the complete variable domain is KAGVTQTPRYLIKTRGQQVTLSCSPISGHRSVSWYQQTPGQGLQFLFEYFSETQRNKGNFPGRFSGRQFSNSRSEMNVSTLELGDSALYLCASTLGTGNTEAFFGQGTRLTVV.

This clonotype was picked up a small number of times. The chain has TRBV5-1 and TRBJ2-6; perhaps TRBD2 as D (6 bases). Germline CDR1 is SGHRS and CDR2 is YFSETQ. There are 16 residues in the CDR3. V gave up 3 bases and J gave up 4 bases, with 14 bases separating them. For the CDR3, the DNA is TGCGCCAGCAGCTCTGGAGGGGCTCCCGGGGCCAACGTCCTGACTTTC. It yields the protein CASSSGGAPGANVLTF.

There are a few counts of this clonotype. The chain employs TRBV24-1 and TRBJ2-1, with 7 bases that match TRBD1. In germline, CDR1 is KGHDR, CDR2 SFDVKD. The junction had 5 bases not matched to a gene; V was cut back by 5 bases and J by 5 bases. The CDR3 has 14 residues. The CDR3 loop reads CATSAGQDNNEQFF. The CDR3 region has the DNA TGTGCCACCAGTGCTGGACAGGACAACAATGAGCAGTTCTTC.

This clonotype turned up a few times. The V gene is TRBV27, the J gene TRBJ1-5; a weak D match, TRBD1 (5 bases). CDR3 length equals 14 residues. Germline CDR1 and CDR2: MNHEY and SMNVEV (reference sequence). Trimming took 4 bases from V and 3 from J, leaving 10 bases between them. The CDR3 region has the DNA TGTGCCAGCAGTTCCAGGGTGTTCAATCAGCCCCAGCATTTT. Amino acid sequence: CASSSRVFNQPQHF.

The rearrangement links TRBV10-3 to TRBJ2-7; 10 bases agree with TRBD2. The germline CDR1 and CDR2 sequences are ENHRY and SYGVKD. The CDR3 contains 17 residues. V was clipped by 3 bases and J by 10 bases; unmatched bases: 18. The DNA of the CDR3 is TGTGCCATCAGTGATGTGGGGACCAAAGGAGCTAGCGGGAGCCAGTACTTC. Its translation: CAISDVGTKGASGSQYF.

This clonotype was seen at least ten times. CDR3 protein: CASSLSPPADTQYF. The CDR3 nucleotides are TGTGCCAGCAGTTTAAGCCCGCCCGCGGATACGCAGTATTTT. J is TRBJ2-3 and V is TRBV12-3 or TRBV12-4; D gene unclear. Trimming shortened V by 2 bases and J by 6 bases, and 12 bases separated the two germline ends. The length of the CDR3 is 14 residues.

V usage is TRBV7-2 and J usage is TRBJ2-7; D call uncertain. V lost 7 bases to trimming and J lost 6 bases, with 7 bases between them. CDR1 SGHTA and CDR2 FQGNSA come from the germline V gene. CDR3 length equals 10 residues. CDR3 residues: CASIGGEQYF. The CDR3 DNA reads TGTGCCAGCATAGGCGGCGAGCAGTACTTC.

This clonotype was counted at least ten times. The chain joins TRBV7-2 to TRBJ2-7; no clear D gene. CDR3 length: 13 amino acids. The ends were cut back, 5 bases at V and 4 bases at J, with 12 bases in the middle. CDR1 is SGHTA, CDR2 FQGNSA, per germline. This CDR3 is CASSVRTLYEQYF. Written as DNA, the CDR3 is TGTGCCAGCAGCGTCAGGACCTTATACGAGCAGTACTTC.

On this clonotype: A much larger clone lies one base from this, so it may be a read error. The chain uses TRBV6-2 or TRBV6-3 and TRBJ2-1; TRBD2 might be the D (5 bases). The CDR3 runs to 11 residues. Germline CDR1 is MNHEY and CDR2 is SVGEGT. V gave up 6 bases and J gave up 5 bases, with 5 bases separating them. CDR3 nucleotide sequence: TGTGCCAGCAGGACTAACAATGAGCAGTTCTTC. Translation: CASRTNNEQFF.

The rearrangement uses TRBV11-2 and TRBJ2-7, with D perhaps matching TRBD1 or TRBD2 (5 bases each). Per the germline V gene, CDR1 is SGHAT and CDR2 is FQNNGV. Trimming shortened V by 2 bases and J by 4 bases, and 15 bases separated the two germline ends. The CDR3 length is 15 residues. CDR3 sequence: CASSLTRDLSYEQYF. The DNA of the CDR3 is TGTGCCAGCAGCTTAACTCGGGACCTTTCTTACGAGCAGTACTTC.

The chain combines TRBV20-1 with TRBJ2-1; a possible D gene is TRBD2 (6 bases). In germline, CDR1 is DFQATT, CDR2 SNEGSKA (reference sequence). V lost 3 bases and J lost 7, with 16 bases in between. CDR3 length: 14 amino acids. The CDR3: CSARQTGTRNEQFF. DNA of the CDR3: TGCAGTGCTAGGCAAACCGGGACTCGAAATGAGCAGTTCTTC.

The chain combines TRBV2 with TRBJ1-2; D is possibly TRBD1 (6 bases). This CDR3 has 17 amino acids. Per germline, CDR1 SNHLY and CDR2 FYNNEI. V dropped 8 bases and J dropped 2 bases, with 24 bases sitting between them. The CDR3 protein is CASGYGDEDSANYGYTF. As DNA, the CDR3 is TGTGCCAGCGGTTATGGGGATGAGGACAGCGCGAACTATGGCTACACCTTC.